Listed here are 27 T cell receptor beta chains from one sample, sequenced in a study of shared clonotypes between healthy human individuals. Sequencing used immunoSEQ multiplex PCR; TCRdb keeps in-frame clones, though not all of them. The sample lists around 690,000 clones, roughly 91% occurring once. Sample: memory CD8+ T cells from PBMCs. Subset reported: CD45RO+ cells pooled with CCR7-negative TemRA cells. The receptors were sampled from a man between 18 and 29 years old in good health. Some clones in this sample may be carry-over from other donors' samples.

This clone was counted a few times. Different DNA sequences within this sample yield the same CDR3. CDR3 coding DNA: TGTGCCAGCAGCTCAGGATGGGGCGGCAATCAGCCCCAGCATTTT. This translates into CASSSGWGGNQPQHF. The V and J genes are TRBV7-9 and TRBJ1-5; the D gene is possibly TRBD1 (5 bases). Germline CDR1 SEHNR, CDR2 FQNEAQ (reference sequence). There are 15 residues in the CDR3. V lost 4 bases and J 2 bases, leaving 12 bases between the germline ends.

The CDR3 region is CASSRISFPTEAFF. Written as DNA, the CDR3 is TGTGCCAGCAGTCGTATCTCGTTCCCCACTGAAGCTTTCTTT. The chain links TRBV7-9 to TRBJ1-1; D is unresolved. The CDR3 totals 14 residues. CDR1 is SEHNR, CDR2 FQNEAQ, per germline (reference sequence). Trimming removed 6 bases at V and 4 bases at J, with 15 bases between.

This rearrangement joins TRBV4-2 to TRBJ1-1; 10 positions agree with TRBD1. V shed 4 bases and J 0 bases; nucleotides not matched to a gene: 8. CDR3 length equals 17 residues. Germline CDR1 LGHNA, CDR2 YNFKEQ. Here the CDR3 reads CASSPGQGDIMNTEAFF. The CDR3 nucleotides are TGTGCCAGCAGCCCCGGACAGGGGGACATTATGAACACTGAAGCTTTCTTT.

The J gene is TRBJ2-1, the V gene TRBV28; D is perhaps TRBD2 (6 bases). From germline, CDR1 is MDHEN and CDR2 SYDVKM. V was cut by 7 bases and J by 8 bases, with 21 bases left in between. This CDR3 contains 15 residues. This CDR3 reads CASTHRDSTADEQFF. The CDR3 nucleotides are TGTGCCAGCACCCACCGGGACTCCACGGCCGATGAGCAGTTCTTC.

The chain couples TRBV7-3 to TRBJ2-5, with D perhaps matching TRBD2 (6 bases). Per the germline V gene, CDR1 is SGHTA and CDR2 is FQGTGA. The CDR3 covers 16 residues. V shed 1 base and J shed 3 bases, with 15 bases lying between them. Here the CDR3 reads CASSLSGALAEETQYF. CDR3 nucleotides: TGTGCCAGCAGCTTAAGTGGGGCACTAGCAGAAGAGACCCAGTACTTC.

The rearrangement joins TRBV18 to TRBJ2-5, with 7 bases that match TRBD1. This CDR3 is 12 amino acids long. V shed 8 bases and J 2 bases; nucleotides not matched to a gene: 2. Looked up from germline, CDR1 is KGHSH and CDR2 is LQKENI. The CDR3 is CASTQGQETQYF. The CDR3, as DNA: TGTGCCAGCACACAGGGGCAAGAGACCCAGTACTTC.

This sequence joins TRBV9 and TRBJ2-1, with D possibly called TRBD1 or TRBD2 (5 bases each). Germline V gene sequence: CDR1 SGDLS, CDR2 YYNGEE. V was shortened by 1 base and J by 0 bases, with 11 bases between the two germline ends. This CDR3 region has 16 residues. Here the CDR3 reads CASSVLGESSYNEQFF. The CDR3, as DNA: TGTGCCAGCAGCGTATTGGGGGAGAGCTCCTACAATGAGCAGTTCTTC.

CDR3 protein: CASSPMGVAGQPQHF. In DNA form, the CDR3 reads TGTGCCAGCAGTCCAATGGGGGTGGCGGGTCAGCCCCAGCATTTT. The chain links TRBV28 to TRBJ1-5; D is perhaps TRBD1 (5 bases). Trimming took off 5 bases at V and 6 bases at J, with 17 bases between the two ends. Germline V CDR1 and CDR2: MDHEN, SYDVKM. The CDR3 runs 15 residues.

This chain links TRBV6-4 with TRBJ1-1; D is possibly TRBD1 (6 bases). V was trimmed by 6 bases and J by 1 base, leaving 15 bases between them. The CDR3 covers 15 residues. Germline V gene data show CDR1 as MRHNA and CDR2 as SNTAGT. The CDR3 loop reads CASSPLGGGNTEAFF. The CDR3 nucleotides read TGTGCCAGCAGCCCTTTGGGAGGGGGGAACACTGAAGCTTTCTTT.

J is TRBJ2-7 and V is TRBV28; 9 nucleotides align to TRBD1. In germline, CDR1 is MDHEN, CDR2 SYDVKM. This CDR3 spans 15 amino acids. Trimming at V came to 5 bases and at J to 5 bases, leaving 10 bases not matched to a gene. CDR3 protein: CASSPLTGGTDEQYF. The CDR3 DNA is TGTGCCAGCAGTCCACTGACAGGGGGGACGGACGAGCAGTACTTC.

The chain is built from TRBV6-1 and TRBJ2-1; D may match TRBD1 or TRBD2 (6 bases each). Trimming left V 3 bases short and J 0 bases short, with 9 bases between. This CDR3 is 15 amino acids long. Germline V CDR1 and CDR2: MNHNS, SASEGT. This CDR3 is CASSEGGGSYNEQFF. CDR3 in DNA: TGTGCCAGCAGTGAGGGGGGCGGCTCCTACAATGAGCAGTTCTTC.

The CDR3 region is CASSSIGEDFYNEQFF. DNA for the CDR3: TGTGCCAGCAGCTCCATTGGGGAGGATTTCTACAATGAGCAGTTCTTC. V and J are TRBV7-9 and TRBJ2-1, with D possibly matching TRBD2 (6 bases). The CDR3 covers 16 residues. Trimming pared 4 bases from V and 3 bases from J, leaving 16 bases between. Germline V gene lookup returns CDR1 SEHNR and CDR2 FQNEAQ (reference sequence).

The chain couples TRBV2 to TRBJ2-1, with TRBD1 matching over 9 bases. The CDR3 loop spans 14 amino acids. The germline V gene encodes CDR1 SNHLY and CDR2 FYNNEI. The V gene end was trimmed by 1 base and the J gene end by 8 bases; junction bases not matched to a gene: 3. CDR3 residues: CASSEGTGVDEQFF. CDR3 sequence (DNA): TGTGCCAGCAGTGAAGGGACAGGGGTGGATGAGCAGTTCTTC. The full variable domain, its missing parts supplied by reference TRBV2 and TRBJ2-1, is EPEVTQTPSHQVTQMGQEVILRCVPISNHLYFYWYRQILGQKVEFLVSFYNNEISEKSEIFDDQFSVERPDGSNFTLKIRSTKLEDSAMYFCASSEGTGVDEQFFGPGTRLTVL.

The V call is TRBV19, the J call TRBJ1-5; 9 bases are shared with TRBD1. The CDR3 extends over 17 amino acids. CDR1 and CDR2 from the germline V gene are LNHDA and SQIVND (reference sequence). J was trimmed by 0 bases and V by 5 bases; bases with no gene match: 8. The CDR3, as DNA: TGTGCCAGTAGTTCACCGGGACAGGGATTTAGCAATCAGCCCCAGCATTTT. This sequence encodes CASSSPGQGFSNQPQHF.

The J gene is TRBJ2-7, the V gene TRBV6-4; D is uncertain. There are 16 residues in the CDR3. Germline assignment: CDR1 MRHNA and CDR2 SNTAGT. Trimming left V 10 bases short and J 3 bases short, with 25 bases between. Here the CDR3 reads CANPGPDSAQIYEQYF. CDR3 sequence (DNA): TGTGCCAACCCTGGGCCCGACTCGGCGCAGATCTACGAGCAGTACTTC.

This sequence joins TRBV6-1 and TRBJ2-7, with D perhaps TRBD1 or TRBD2 (7 bases each). V shed 2 bases and J shed 1 base, with 15 bases lying between them. Germline-derived CDR1 and CDR2 are MNHNS and SASEGT. This CDR3 spans 16 amino acids. CDR3 bases: TGTGCCAGCAGTGAACGCAGGGGGGGCGGGTCCTACGAGCAGTACTTC. Residues: CASSERRGGGSYEQYF.

The J gene is TRBJ2-1, the V gene TRBV27; D possibly corresponds to TRBD2 (6 bases). Germline CDR1 is MNHEY and CDR2 is SMNVEV (reference sequence). V lost 2 bases to trimming and J lost 6 bases, with 20 bases between them. This CDR3 region has 17 residues. CDR3 loop: CASSLTRVAASPNEQFF. As DNA, the CDR3 is TGTGCCAGCAGTTTAACTAGGGTAGCGGCTTCCCCCAATGAGCAGTTCTTC.

This clone has just one count. V and J are TRBV7-9 and TRBJ2-5, with a possible D match to TRBD2 (5 bases). V was pared by 2 bases and J by 1 base, with 14 bases between. CDR3 length: 16 residues. Per germline, CDR1 SEHNR and CDR2 FQNEAQ (reference sequence). This CDR3 reads CASSLNPIASQETQYF. The CDR3 nucleotides are TGTGCCAGCAGCTTAAATCCAATAGCGAGCCAAGAGACCCAGTACTTC.

The chain uses TRBV28 and TRBJ1-5, with 7 nucleotides matching TRBD1. The V segment lost 7 bases and the J segment 7 bases; nucleotides outside the gene matches: 13. The CDR3 runs to 15 residues. Germline values: CDR1 MDHEN, CDR2 SYDVKM. Here the CDR3 reads CASNIRGQRTQPQHF. CDR3 in DNA: TGTGCCAGCAATATTAGGGGACAGCGTACGCAGCCCCAGCATTTT.

The J gene is TRBJ2-1, the V gene TRBV6-6, with 9 bases identical to TRBD2. V shed 4 bases, J shed 10 bases, and the junction held 5 bases outside the gene matches. Germline V lookup: CDR1 MNHNY, CDR2 SVGAGI (reference sequence). The CDR3 is 13 amino acids. The CDR3 loop reads CASSSLSGSEQFF. CDR3 nucleotides: TGTGCCAGCAGTTCACTTAGCGGGAGCGAGCAGTTCTTC.

The chain uses TRBV29-1 and TRBJ2-1, with TRBD2 matching 8 bases. This CDR3 region has 12 residues. The germline V gene has CDR1 SQVTM and CDR2 ANQGSEA. The V and J ends lost 7 bases and 6 bases, in that order; junction bases with no gene match: 5. The CDR3 here is CSGRGLGNEQFF. The CDR3 DNA sequence: TGCAGCGGAAGGGGACTAGGCAATGAGCAGTTCTTC.

This chain links TRBV10-3 with TRBJ1-2; no clear D. With 4 bases removed from V and 3 bases from J, the gap between germline ends came to 18 bases. This CDR3 is 16 amino acids long. Germline V lookup: CDR1 ENHRY, CDR2 SYGVKD. In DNA, the CDR3 is TGTGCCATCAGTGGGTCCGAGCAGCTCGTGGACTATGGCTACACCTTC. It encodes CAISGSEQLVDYGYTF.

As DNA, the CDR3 is TGTGCCAGCAGCCCCGTAGCGGAGACAGGGCAAGAGACCCAGTACTTC. Amino acid sequence: CASSPVAETGQETQYF. The chain recombines TRBV7-3 with TRBJ2-5; D may be TRBD1 (7 bases). The CDR3 length is 16 residues. Germline lookup yields CDR1 SGHTA and CDR2 FQGTGA. The V end was cut by 5 bases, the J end by 2 bases, with 18 bases between.

This clone occurred once. The chain recombines TRBV5-1 with TRBJ1-5, with 8 bases that match TRBD1. Trimming removed 4 bases from V and 6 bases from J; junction bases left unmatched: 3. The CDR3 loop spans 13 amino acids. The germline gives CDR1 SGHRS, CDR2 YFSETQ. CDR3 sequence (DNA): TGCGCCAGCAGCGACAGGGGCGGTCAGCCCCAGCATTTT. Translated: CASSDRGGQPQHF.

The chain couples TRBV6-6 to TRBJ2-7; a possible D gene is TRBD2 (8 bases). Germline V lookup: CDR1 MNHNY, CDR2 SVGAGI (reference sequence). Between the trimmed V and J ends, which lost 10 bases and 3 bases, there was a span of 19 bases. This CDR3 comprises 14 residues. For the CDR3, the DNA is TGTGCCACCGGGAGGGGGCGGGACGACTACGAGCAGTACTTC. Residues: CATGRGRDDYEQYF.

This chain joins TRBV6-6 and TRBJ2-2, with D perhaps given as TRBD1 or TRBD2 (5 bases each). The V end was cut by 5 bases, the J end by 1 base, with 11 bases between. There are 15 residues in the CDR3. Germline-derived CDR1 and CDR2 are MNHNY and SVGAGI (reference sequence). Written as DNA, the CDR3 is TGTGCCAGCAGTGATGGGACGGAGAACACCGGGGAGCTGTTTTTT. Its protein is CASSDGTENTGELFF.

The chain joins TRBV9 to TRBJ2-3, with D maybe TRBD1 (7 bases). Germline CDR1 and CDR2: SGDLS and YYNGEE. Between the trimmed V and J ends, which lost 4 bases and 4 bases, there was a span of 16 bases. The CDR3 is made up of 15 amino acids. CDR3 protein: CASSPRQGGSDTQYF. DNA for the CDR3: TGTGCCAGCAGCCCTCGTCAGGGGGGATCAGATACGCAGTATTTT. Full variable domain (missing parts from reference TRBV9 and TRBJ2-3): DSGVTQTPKHLITATGQRVTLRCSPRSGDLSVYWYQQSLDQGLQFLIQYYNGEERAKGNILERFSAQQFPDLHSELNLSSLELGDSALYFCASSPRQGGSDTQYFGPGTRLTVL.